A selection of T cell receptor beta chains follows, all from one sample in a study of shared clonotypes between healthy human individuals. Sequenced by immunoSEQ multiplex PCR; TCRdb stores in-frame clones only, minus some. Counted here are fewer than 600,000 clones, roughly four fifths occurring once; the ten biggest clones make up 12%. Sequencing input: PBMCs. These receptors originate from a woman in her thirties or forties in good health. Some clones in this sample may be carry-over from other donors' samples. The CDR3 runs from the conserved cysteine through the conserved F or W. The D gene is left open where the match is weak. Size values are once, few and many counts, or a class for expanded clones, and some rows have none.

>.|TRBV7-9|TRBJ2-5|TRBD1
TGTGCCAGCAGCTTAGGGTCCAGGGGGCGTAAGGAGACCCAGTACTTC
CASSLGSRGRKETQYF
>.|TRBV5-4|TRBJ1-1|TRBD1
TGTGCCAGCAGCTTGGGGACAGGGGGTCCTGAAGCTTTCTTT
CASSLGTGGPEAFF
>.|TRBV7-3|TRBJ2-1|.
TGTGCCAGCAGCCCCCGGGTTAGCGCGGAATACAATGAGCAGTTCTTC
CASSPRVSAEYNEQFF
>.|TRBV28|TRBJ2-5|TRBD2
TGTGCCAGCAGGCTCGGTGAGCGGGAGACGGGGGAGCAGTACTTC
CASRLGERETGEQYF
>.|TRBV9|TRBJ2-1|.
TGTGCCAGCAGCGTAGTCCGCGGAGCCTACAATGAGCAGTTCTTC
CASSVVRGAYNEQFF
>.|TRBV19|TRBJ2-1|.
TGTGCCAGTAGTATAAGGGTCAATGAGCAGTTCTTC
CASSIRVNEQFF
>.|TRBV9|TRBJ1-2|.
TGTGCCAGCAGCGTCAAAGGTTCGAGCCAAGTTGGCTACACCTTC
CASSVKGSSQVGYTF
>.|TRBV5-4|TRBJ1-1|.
TGTGCCAGCAGCCTTGCTGGAACGAACACTGAAGCTTTCTTT
CASSLAGTNTEAFF
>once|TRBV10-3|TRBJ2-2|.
TGTGCCATCAGTGAAGGCGGGATGGCGACAGGGGAGCTGTTTTTT
CAISEGGMATGELFF
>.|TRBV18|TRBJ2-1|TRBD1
TGTGCCAGCTCGTCAGGGGGCGAGCAGTTCTTC
CASSSGGEQFF
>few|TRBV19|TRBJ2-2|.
TGTGCCAGTAGTATAGACAGGGCCGCGAACACCGGGGAGCTGTTTTTT
CASSIDRAANTGELFF
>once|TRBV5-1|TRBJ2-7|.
TGCGCCAGCAGCTTCGAACAGGGAAGTCCCAAGCAGTACTTC
CASSFEQGSPKQYF
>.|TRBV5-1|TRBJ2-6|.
TGCGCCAGCAGCGAAGGGGGAGCTGGGGCCAACGTCCTGACTTTC
CASSEGGAGANVLTF
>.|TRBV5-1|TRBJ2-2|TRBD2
TGCGCCAGCACCGCGGGAGGGAGTAACACCGGGGAGCTGTTTTTT
CASTAGGSNTGELFF
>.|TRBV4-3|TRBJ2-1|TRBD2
TGCGCCAGCAGCCAAACTAGCGGGAGCAATGAGCAGTTCTTC
CASSQTSGSNEQFF
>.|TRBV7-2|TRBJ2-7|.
TGTGCCAGCAGCTTATCGTTGCGGGACTACGAGCAGTACTTC
CASSLSLRDYEQYF
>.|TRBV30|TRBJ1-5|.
TGTGCCTGGAGTGTACAGGAAGATCAGCCCCAGCATTTT
CAWSVQEDQPQHF
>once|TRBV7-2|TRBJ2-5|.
TGTGCCAGCAGCCCCACGGGGATCCAAGAGACCCAGTACTTC
CASSPTGIQETQYF
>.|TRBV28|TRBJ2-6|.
TGTGCCACCCACCCCCGAGACAGAAAAAACTCTGGGGCCAACGTCCTGACTTTC
CATHPRDRKNSGANVLTF
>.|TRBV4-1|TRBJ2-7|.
TGCGCCAGCAGTCCGCAGTACGGGCTCTACGAGCAGTACTTC
CASSPQYGLYEQYF
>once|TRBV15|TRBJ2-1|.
TGTGCCACCAGCAGAGACATGGGGCTTGAGCAGTTCTTC
CATSRDMGLEQFF
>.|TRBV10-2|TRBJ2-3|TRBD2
TGCGCCAGCACCGAAACCCAAGCGGGGACAGATACGCAGTATTTT
CASTETQAGTDTQYF
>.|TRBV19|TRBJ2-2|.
TGTGCCTCGGGGCCAGGGGCGAACACCGGGGAGCTGTTTTTT
CASGPGANTGELFF
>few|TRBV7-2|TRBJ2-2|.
TGTGCCAGCAGCCCCGGGACGGAGAACACCGGGGAGCTGTTTTTT
CASSPGTENTGELFF
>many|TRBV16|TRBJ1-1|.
TGTGCCAGCAGCCAACGATTTAGCAGGGAAGCTTTCTTT
CASSQRFSREAFF
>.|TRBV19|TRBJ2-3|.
TGTGCCAGTAGTATGCAGGGGAGAACAGATACGCAGTATTTT
CASSMQGRTDTQYF
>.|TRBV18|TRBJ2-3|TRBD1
TGTGTCTCGACAGGGGACACAGATACGCAGTATTTT
CVSTGDTDTQYF
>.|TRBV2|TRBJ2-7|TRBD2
TGTGCCAGCAGTGAAGGGTCTAGCGGTACCTACGAGCAGTACTTC
CASSEGSSGTYEQYF
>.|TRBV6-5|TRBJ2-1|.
TGTGCCAGCAGTTACTCGTACAATTCCTATGAGCAGTTCTTC
CASSYSYNSYEQFF
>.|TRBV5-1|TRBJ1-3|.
TGCGCCAGCAGCCCCTCGGGGGGGGGCCCTGGAAACACCATATACTTT
CASSPSGGGPGNTIYF
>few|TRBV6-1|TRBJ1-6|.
TGTGCCAGCACCTACCAGGCCCCCGCGAATTCACCCCTCCACTTT
CASTYQAPANSPLHF
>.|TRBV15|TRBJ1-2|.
TGTGCCACCAGCAGAGATTGGGGGAACTATGGCTACACCTTC
CATSRDWGNYGYTF
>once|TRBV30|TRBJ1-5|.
TGTGCCTGGACCCCCACAGGGTATAGCAATCAGCCCCAGCATTTT
CAWTPTGYSNQPQHF
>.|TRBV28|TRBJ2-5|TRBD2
TGTGCCAGCAGTTCTAGCGGGATAAGGGAGACCCAGTACTTC
CASSSSGIRETQYF
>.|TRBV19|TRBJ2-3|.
TGTGCCAGTAGACGGCTAGCAACTAGCACAGATACGCAGTATTTT
CASRRLATSTDTQYF
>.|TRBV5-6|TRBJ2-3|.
TGTGCCAGCAGCCTACTAGGATTTTGGGACTTTTCCGTCACAGATACGCAGTATTTT
CASSLLGFWDFSVTDTQYF
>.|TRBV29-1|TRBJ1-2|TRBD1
TGCAGCGTATCGACAGGGGGGGTTGGCTACACCTTC
CSVSTGGVGYTF
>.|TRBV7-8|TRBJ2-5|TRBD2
TGTGCCAGCAGCTTACTCGGGACTAGCGGGAGATTACAAGAGACCCAGTACTTC
CASSLLGTSGRLQETQYF
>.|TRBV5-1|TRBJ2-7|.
TGCGCCAGCAGCTTGAATCCGGCTCCATCCTACGAGCAGTACTTC
CASSLNPAPSYEQYF
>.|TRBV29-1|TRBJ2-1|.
TGCAGCGTTGATCTAGACGGCTCCTACAATGAGCAGTTCTTC
CSVDLDGSYNEQFF
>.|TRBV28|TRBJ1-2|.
TGTGCCAGCTCTAACACAGGGATTAACTATGGCTACACCTTC
CASSNTGINYGYTF
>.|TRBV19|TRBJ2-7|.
TGTGCCAGTAGTATAAGTTACAGGGTCCGGGACGAGCAGTACTTC
CASSISYRVRDEQYF
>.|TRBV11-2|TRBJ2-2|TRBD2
TGTGCCAGCAGAATATGGAAACTAGCGGGAGGGAAGAACACCGGGGAGCTGTTTTTT
CASRIWKLAGGKNTGELFF
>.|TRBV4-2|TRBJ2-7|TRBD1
TGTGCCAGCAGCCAAGGGACAGGGCGCTACGAGCAGTACTTC
CASSQGTGRYEQYF
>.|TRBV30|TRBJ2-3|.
TGTGCCTGGAGGGTGGGTCCCAGGGGGGGTACGCAGTATTTT
CAWRVGPRGGTQYF
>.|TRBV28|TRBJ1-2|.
TGTGCCAGCAGTTTACCAGGGGACTATGGCTACACCTTC
CASSLPGDYGYTF
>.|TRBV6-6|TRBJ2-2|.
TGTGCCATCAGCCGTAACACGAACACCGGGGAGCTGTTTTTT
CAISRNTNTGELFF
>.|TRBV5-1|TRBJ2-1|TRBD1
TGCGCCAGCAGCCCAGTGGACAGGGGGCGCAATGAGCAGTTCTTC
CASSPVDRGRNEQFF
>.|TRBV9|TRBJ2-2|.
TGTGCCAGCAGCGCGGGGATTACCCCCCGCACCGGGGAGCTGTTTTTT
CASSAGITPRTGELFF
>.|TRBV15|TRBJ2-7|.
TGTGCCACCAGCCCAAGGCCGGGCAGCGTCGAGCAGTACTTC
CATSPRPGSVEQYF
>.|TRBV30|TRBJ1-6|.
TGTGCCTGGGGGAAGGGGTATAATTCACCCCTCCACTTT
CAWGKGYNSPLHF
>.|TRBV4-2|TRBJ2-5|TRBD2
TGTGCCAGCAGCCAAGATAGCGGGAGGGGAGAGACCCAGTACTTC
CASSQDSGRGETQYF
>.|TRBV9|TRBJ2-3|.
TGTGCCAGCAGCGTAGAACCCCACACAGATACGCAGTATTTT
CASSVEPHTDTQYF
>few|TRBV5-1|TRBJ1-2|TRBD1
TGCGCCAGCAGCAACAGACAGGGCCCAAACTATGGCTACACCTTC
CASSNRQGPNYGYTF
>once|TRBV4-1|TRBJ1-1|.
TGCGCCAGCAGCCCCCGGGGGGGGTATAACACTGAAGCTTTCTTT
CASSPRGGYNTEAFF